This TCR beta chain derives from a study of shared clonotypes between healthy human individuals. Study details: The donor pool was made up of a couple of women and three men aged 18 to 49.

This table comes from immunoSEQ multiplex PCR, and its TCRdb copy is limited to in-frame clones, with some not included. The table lists approximately 2,200,000 clones, under 95% of them singletons. CD45RO-negative cells were positively selected for CCR7, leaving out terminally differentiated effector memory CD45RA+ cells. This receptor was obtained from a man younger than 35 in good health. Some clones in this sample may be carry-over from other donors' samples. Input material: naive CD8+ T cells from PBMCs.

DNA for the CDR3: TGTGCCAGTAGTATAGTGGGGGACGGCTACACCTTC. This gives the protein CASSIVGDGYTF. V usage is TRBV19 and J usage is TRBJ1-2; D might be TRBD1 (5 bases). V was pared by 1 base and J by 8 bases, with 8 bases between. CDR1 is LNHDA and CDR2 is SQIVND in the germline V gene (reference sequence). This CDR3 has 12 residues.